This T cell receptor (beta chain) was recovered during a study of T-cell memory formation after mild COVID-19. The study, taken as a whole, reports: Mainly CM and EM harbored the contracting CD4+ clones; mainly EMRA harbored the CD8+ ones. Some responding clones appeared in pre-infection memory, suggesting cross-reactive memory joined.

TCRdb recomputed calls from the 5' RACE reads with MiXCR, one row per CDR3 protein. The sample holds 110,000 to 150,000 distinct CDR3 sequences, about 23% seen once. To note about this clonotype: Antigen unknown.

CDR3 size: 16 residues. V was trimmed by 5 bases and J by 0 bases, leaving 14 bases between them. The germline V gene has CDR1 MNHEY and CDR2 SMNVEV (reference sequence). The chain couples TRBV27 to TRBJ2-1; TRBD1 is a possible D gene (6 bases). The source is an adult woman who had mild COVID-19 (a few samples of this study predate the infection). Cell type and time point are not known. The sample consisted of PBMCs or a T cell subset sorted from them (not recorded which). This CDR3 is CASSTTRGSSYNEQFF. In nucleotides, the CDR3 is TGTGCCAGCAGTACAACTAGGGGGAGCTCCTACAATGAGCAGTTCTTC.